This T cell receptor beta chain came from a study of blood T cell repertoires in COVID-19. About the research overall: Sources were T cells, B-cell-depleted T cells, or PBMCs; the material itself was cDNA or gDNA.

The protocol was immunoSEQ multiplex PCR, while the TCRdb copy is restricted to in-frame clones and leaves out a portion. This sample has roughly 130,000 clones; around 80% occur once, and the top ten carry about 2%. The germline CDR1 and CDR2 sequences are LGHNA and YNFKEQ. The V end lost 0 bases, the J end lost 10 bases, and 18 bases lay between the germline ends. This CDR3 is 15 amino acids long. The sequenced sample consisted of peripheral blood. The chain recombines TRBV4-2 with TRBJ1-1, with D possibly TRBD1 on 5 matching bases. This sequence was found in a man aged 65 to 79 with acute or convalescent COVID-19. CDR3: CASSQDWAVSGGAFF. CDR3 coding DNA: TGTGCCAGCAGCCAAGATTGGGCCGTCTCCGGGGGAGCTTTCTTT.